The clone carrying this TCR beta chain has a handful of counts. This specimen comes from a study of response to subunit inactivated influenza vaccine. The germline CDR1 and CDR2 sequences are SGHRS and YFSETQ. The junction had 7 bases not matched to a gene; V was cut back by 5 bases and J by 2 bases. This CDR3 comprises 15 residues. Each CDR3 protein gets one entry after TCRdb re-called the RT-PCR reads with MiXCR. The sample lists about 540,000 distinct CDR3 sequences; under 25% were seen once. The same sample was also studied in work on T cells expressing NK-cell markers. As that study records: It was by 5'RACE template switching with UMIs that TCR beta cDNA was made.

The sample consisted of CD4+ T cells sorted from PBMCs, taken 12 days after vaccination. The chain links TRBV5-1 to TRBJ2-3, with 8 positions matching TRBD1. The receptor was isolated from a man aged 45-65 years who received an inactivated influenza vaccine. The CDR3 spells CASSRGQVDTDTQYF. The DNA of the CDR3 is TGCGCCAGCAGTAGGGGACAGGTGGACACAGATACGCAGTATTTT. Supplemented by reference TRBV5-1 and TRBJ2-3, the full variable domain reads KAGVTQTPRYLIKTRGQQVTLSCSPISGHRSVSWYQQTPGQGLQFLFEYFSETQRNKGNFPGRFSGRQFSNSRSEMNVSTLELGDSALYLCASSRGQVDTDTQYFGPGTRLTVL.